Below are 29 T cell receptor beta chains sequenced from a single sample in a study of molecular identifiers for immune sequencing clone quantification. TCRdb ran MiXCR on the PCR reads and lists one entry per CDR3 protein. The profile shows approximately 500,000 distinct CDR3 sequences, over 20% of them singletons. What was sequenced was naive CD8+ T cells from blood, with Jurkat cell RNA spiked in. Noted subset: FACS-sorted CD8+CD4-CCR7+CD45RA+ naive T cells. Every receptor here comes from a human donor in good health. Some libraries in this study had Jurkat cell RNA spiked in.

This clonotype turned up a few times. V gene TRBV28 combines with J gene TRBJ1-6, with D perhaps matching TRBD1 (5 bases). The CDR3 extends over 17 amino acids. The germline gives CDR1 MDHEN, CDR2 SYDVKM. Trimming took 0 bases from V and 8 from J, leaving 17 bases between them. CDR3 nucleotides: TGTGCCAGCAGTTTATGGGGCGGACACCCATCGGATTCACCCCTCCACTTT. Amino acid sequence: CASSLWGGHPSDSPLHF.

This chain connects TRBV27 to TRBJ2-1; D may match TRBD1 or TRBD2 (5 bases each). CDR1 is MNHEY and CDR2 is SMNVEV in the germline V gene (reference sequence). The V gene lost 4 bases and the J gene lost 8 bases, with 12 bases spanning the gap. This CDR3 has 13 amino acids. The CDR3 loop reads CASSSGTGYEQFF. CDR3 bases: TGTGCCAGCAGTTCCGGGACCGGCTATGAGCAGTTCTTC.

This clonotype was observed at least ten times. The chain is built from TRBV6-5 and TRBJ2-1, with D maybe TRBD2 (7 bases). Germline V gene data show CDR1 as MNHEY and CDR2 as SVGAGI. The CDR3 extends over 14 amino acids. V lost 7 bases to trimming and J lost 6 bases, with 16 bases between them. Here the CDR3 DNA reads TGTGCCAGCAACTTACGGGGGGCCAGCAATGAGCAGTTCTTC. Its protein product is CASNLRGASNEQFF.

To note about this clonotype: This likely comes from a read error, as the CDR3 has no conserved phenylalanine or tryptophan at its end. The chain joins TRBV20-1 to TRBJ2-7; D is unresolved. Germline V lookup: CDR1 DFQATT, CDR2 SNEGSKA (reference sequence). This CDR3 is 12 amino acids long. CDR3 DNA: TGCGGTGCTAGTTTACTTAACTACGAGCAGTACTCC. Protein: CGASLLNYEQYS.

This clonotype was detected only a few times. This chain joins TRBV10-3 and TRBJ2-7; D may match TRBD1 or TRBD2 (5 bases each). The germline gives CDR1 ENHRY, CDR2 SYGVKD. CDR3 size: 17 residues. Between the trimmed V and J ends, which lost 0 bases and 5 bases, there was a span of 20 bases. In DNA, the CDR3 is TGTGCCATCAGTGAGTCAGGAATCCGGGGCCCTGGCGACGAGCAGTACTTC. Translated, it gives CAISESGIRGPGDEQYF.

The chain has TRBV19 and TRBJ2-1, with 7 positions matching TRBD2. The CDR3 length is 16 residues. Trimming took 1 base from V and 0 from J; bases not matched to a gene: 3. In germline, CDR1 is LNHDA, CDR2 SQIVND (reference sequence). CDR3 in DNA: TGTGCCAGTAGTATAGGGGGACTACCCTCCTACAATGAGCAGTTCTTC. Translated: CASSIGGLPSYNEQFF.

This clonotype came up many times. The chain recombines TRBV2 with TRBJ2-7; D is perhaps TRBD1 or TRBD2 (5 bases each). The CDR3 consists of 15 residues. Germline V gene sequence: CDR1 SNHLY, CDR2 FYNNEI. Trimming stripped 3 bases from V and 3 bases from J, with 15 bases between. In DNA, the CDR3 is TGTGCCAGCAGTGAGGAGACAGCGGAATACTACGAGCAGTACTTC. This codes for CASSEETAEYYEQYF.

This clonotype has at least ten counts. The chain employs TRBV13 and TRBJ2-6, with D unresolved. The CDR3 runs 15 residues. The V end lost 2 bases, the J end lost 2 bases, and 7 bases lay between the germline ends. CDR1 and CDR2 from the germline V gene are PRHDT and FYEKMQ (reference sequence). CDR3 nucleotide sequence: TGTGCCAGCAGCTTAAATGGGCCTGGGGCCAACGTCCTGACTTTC. This gives the protein CASSLNGPGANVLTF.

The CDR3 spells CASSVVRDRPNTGELFF. The CDR3 DNA reads TGTGCCAGCAGCGTAGTTCGGGACAGACCGAACACCGGGGAGCTGTTTTTT. This chain joins TRBV9 and TRBJ2-2; 7 nucleotides line up with TRBD1. This CDR3 is 17 amino acids long. V shed 0 bases and J 0 bases; nucleotides not matched to a gene: 5. Per germline, CDR1 SGDLS and CDR2 YYNGEE.

The chain has TRBV10-1 and TRBJ2-5; 14 positions agree with TRBD2. The V and J ends lost 6 bases and 4 bases, in that order; junction bases with no gene match: 1. The germline V gene encodes CDR1 WNHNN and CDR2 SYGVQD (reference sequence). The length of the CDR3 is 14 residues. The CDR3 nucleotides are TGCGCCAGCAGCGGGACTAGCGGGGGAGAGACCCAGTACTTC. Its translation: CASSGTSGGETQYF.

This clonotype has ten or more counts. The J gene is TRBJ1-5, the V gene TRBV14, with D hard to call. V was clipped by 4 bases and J by 10 bases, with 11 bases between them. There are 12 residues in the CDR3. Germline values: CDR1 SGHDN, CDR2 FVKESK. The DNA of the CDR3 is TGTGCCAGCAGCCTCCGTACGTGTCCCCAGCATTTT. This translates into CASSLRTCPQHF.

This clonotype occurred many times. Its ends do not fully match the called genes, so a read error is possible. The chain recombines TRBV7-7 with TRBJ2-2; 8 bases are shared with TRBD2. CDR3 length: 16 residues. Germline loops: CDR1 SSHAT, CDR2 FNYEAQ (reference sequence). CDR3 sequence: CASSLEHPSGTGELFF. CDR3 bases: TGTGCTAGCAGCTTAGAGCACCCTAGCGGGACCGGGGAGCTGTTTTTT.

This clonotype has only a few counts. This chain connects TRBV7-6 to TRBJ2-1, with TRBD2 matching 9 bases. CDR1 is SGHVS, CDR2 FNYEAQ, per germline. Trimming removed 5 bases from V and 8 bases from J; junction bases left unmatched: 10. The CDR3 is made up of 15 amino acids. The chain's CDR3 is CASSAGASGTDEQFF. CDR3 nucleotide sequence: TGTGCCAGCAGCGCAGGGGCTAGCGGGACGGATGAGCAGTTCTTC.

This clonotype was seen a handful of times. This chain joins TRBV27 and TRBJ2-5; the match to TRBD1 covers 8 bases. The CDR3 runs 17 residues. Germline lookup yields CDR1 MNHEY and CDR2 SMNVEV (reference sequence). The J segment lost 5 bases and the V segment lost 6 bases, leaving 17 bases of the junction unmatched. The CDR3 nucleotides read TGTGCCAGCAGGAGGGGGGCCGGGACAGGCCATGGGGAGACCCAGTACTTC. It codes for CASRRGAGTGHGETQYF.

This clonotype showed up just a few times. The V gene is TRBV9, the J gene TRBJ1-4, with D possibly matching TRBD1 (5 bases). V lost 3 bases, J lost 0 bases, and 15 bases lay in between. The CDR3 has 17 amino acids. Germline V gives CDR1 SGDLS, CDR2 YYNGEE. Here the CDR3 reads CASSGLRTGATNEKLFF. The CDR3 DNA follows: TGTGCCAGCAGCGGATTGCGAACGGGGGCAACTAATGAAAAACTGTTTTTT.

This clonotype was seen a handful of times. The chain joins TRBV3-1 to TRBJ2-4; TRBD1 aligns across 7 bases. The CDR3 is 19 residues long. The V segment lost 3 bases and the J segment 0 bases; nucleotides outside the gene matches: 14. Germline V CDR1 and CDR2: LGHDT, YNNKEL (reference sequence). CDR3 sequence: CASSQHAGTDSLAKNIQYF. The CDR3 nucleotides read TGTGCCAGCAGCCAGCACGCCGGGACAGACAGCCTAGCCAAAAACATTCAGTACTTC.

This clonotype was picked up a small number of times. The chain joins TRBV4-2 to TRBJ2-7; 7 bases agree with TRBD2. CDR3 length: 19 amino acids. From germline, CDR1 is LGHNA and CDR2 YNFKEQ. V was clipped by 1 base and J by 2 bases; unmatched bases: 17. Here the CDR3 reads CASSQVEAGRSAGAYEQYF. DNA for the CDR3: TGTGCCAGCAGCCAAGTCGAGGCAGGGAGGAGCGCGGGGGCCTACGAGCAGTACTTC.

A remark on this clonotype: The germline gene is not matched at one end of the junction; a read error may be the cause. The chain carries TRBV27 and TRBJ1-6; D uncertain. Germline values: CDR1 MNHEY, CDR2 SMNVEV (reference sequence). CDR3 length: 13 amino acids. CDR3 coding DNA: TGTGCCAGCGGTTTACAGTATAATTCACCCCTCCACTTT. Protein sequence: CASGLQYNSPLHF.

CDR3 coding DNA: TGTGCCAGCAGCTTAGCGTGGGGTCCAGGTACGCAGTATTTT. It encodes CASSLAWGPGTQYF. This chain joins TRBV7-9 and TRBJ2-3; D ambiguous. V was trimmed by 0 bases and J by 8 bases, leaving 12 bases between them. The length of the CDR3 is 14 residues. Germline values: CDR1 SEHNR, CDR2 FQNEAQ (reference sequence).

This clonotype was found many times. The rearrangement links TRBV4-3 to TRBJ1-1, with a tentative D call TRBD1 (5 bases). Germline V gives CDR1 LGHNA, CDR2 YSLEER. This CDR3 spans 14 amino acids. The V end was cut by 4 bases, the J end by 0 bases, with 9 bases between. The chain's CDR3 is CASSPGQLNTEAFF. Here the CDR3 DNA reads TGCGCCAGCAGCCCTGGACAATTGAACACTGAAGCTTTCTTT.

This clonotype was counted at least ten times. The chain employs TRBV20-1 and TRBJ1-2, with TRBD1 matching 7 bases. The CDR3 contains 15 residues. Trimming cost V 0 bases and J 3 bases; bases outside gene matches: 7. Germline V CDR1 and CDR2: DFQATT, SNEGSKA (reference sequence). The CDR3 region has the DNA TGCAGTGCTAGAGATTGGCAGGGGGAGGACTATGGCTACACCTTC. Protein sequence: CSARDWQGEDYGYTF.

This clonotype was seen at least ten times. This rearrangement joins TRBV30 to TRBJ2-1; no firm D call. The germline V gene encodes CDR1 GTSNPN and CDR2 SVGIG (reference sequence). CDR3 length: 11 residues. Trimming took 0 bases from V and 8 from J, leaving 5 bases between them. CDR3 sequence (DNA): TGTGCCTGGAGTGTACGCTATGAGCAGTTCTTC. Its protein is CAWSVRYEQFF.

On this clonotype itself: A much larger clone differs from this one at a single base, so this may be a read error. This chain uses TRBV10-3 with TRBJ2-7; 7 bases align to TRBD1. Germline V lookup: CDR1 ENHRY, CDR2 SYGVKD. Trimming at V came to 7 bases and at J to 1 base, leaving 4 bases not matched to a gene. The CDR3 consists of 13 residues. The CDR3 region is CAITRDSSYEQYF. The CDR3 DNA sequence: TGTGCCATCACCCGGGACAGTTCCTACGAGCAGTACTTC.

As concerns this clonotype: A much bigger clone sits one base away, suggesting this may be a read error. The chain recombines TRBV4-3 with TRBJ2-6, with TRBD1 identical over 11 bases. Per the germline V gene, CDR1 is LGHNA and CDR2 is YSLEER. CDR3 length: 19 residues. The CDR3 DNA is TGCGCCAGCAGCCAAGCCGGAGGGACAGGGGGATATGGGGCCAACGCCCTGACTTTC. It specifies CASSQAGGTGGYGANALTF.

J is TRBJ1-1 and V is TRBV7-9; the match to TRBD1 covers 8 bases. V lost 5 bases and J lost 4; bases outside the gene matches: 9. The CDR3 loop spans 15 amino acids. Germline CDR1 reads SEHNR; CDR2 reads FQNEAQ (reference sequence). The CDR3 nucleotides read TGTGCCAGCAGCCCCAGGGGGCCAAATCCCACTGAAGCTTTCTTT. Translation gives CASSPRGPNPTEAFF.

This clonotype was counted between two and nine times. This chain connects TRBV7-9 to TRBJ1-1, with D possibly TRBD1 on 5 matching bases. The CDR3 contains 14 residues. CDR1 and CDR2 from the germline V gene are SEHNR and FQNEAQ (reference sequence). V dropped 5 bases and J dropped 0 bases, with 10 bases sitting between them. CDR3 protein: CASSPTELNTEAFF. In nucleotides, the CDR3 is TGTGCCAGCAGCCCGACAGAATTGAACACTGAAGCTTTCTTT.

The chain uses TRBV4-1 and TRBJ2-2, with a tentative D call TRBD1 (6 bases). Between the trimmed V and J ends, which lost 7 bases and 0 bases, there was a span of 18 bases. The CDR3 loop spans 17 amino acids. Germline CDR1 and CDR2: MGHRA and YSYEKL. The CDR3 here is CASTYQTGTTNTGELFF. The CDR3 nucleotides read TGCGCCAGCACTTACCAAACCGGGACAACGAACACCGGGGAGCTGTTTTTT.

This clonotype was recorded once. It may be a read error: a sequence one base away is much more abundant. The chain couples TRBV20-1 to TRBJ2-4; possible D gene TRBD1, 5 bases. Germline-derived CDR1 and CDR2 are DFQATT and SNEGSKA (reference sequence). The length of the CDR3 is 12 residues. CDR3 loop: CSAIGHGNTQYF. The CDR3 region has the DNA TGCAGTGCTATCGGACACGGAAACACTCAGTACTTC.

With regard to this clonotype: A much larger clone differs from this one at a single base, so this may be a read error. The chain employs TRBV20-1 and TRBJ2-3; 14 bases map to TRBD2. Trimming removed 7 bases from V and 0 bases from J; junction bases left unmatched: 12. This CDR3 is built from 18 residues. CDR1 is DFQATT and CDR2 is SNEGSKA in the germline V gene (reference sequence). The CDR3 DNA sequence: TGCAGTGTTCCTCAAGGGACTAGCGGGAGACGTAGCACAGATACGCAGTATTTT. Amino acids: CSVPQGTSGRRSTDTQYF.